These 10 T cell receptor beta chains originate from one sample sequenced in a study of cytomegalovirus exposure and HLA in healthy donors. Primers: 60 Vbeta forward and 13 Jbeta reverse. The assay was immunoSEQ multiplex PCR, and TCRdb's table has in-frame clones only and misses some. The table has 100,000 to 150,000 clones, roughly 71% seen once. Input material: PBMCs. These receptors were taken from a woman between 45 and 60 years old in good health and CMV-seropositive.

The chain combines TRBV27 with TRBJ1-4; tentatively, D is TRBD1 (5 bases). CDR1 is MNHEY, CDR2 SMNVEV, per germline (reference sequence). This CDR3 contains 14 residues. Trimming removed 6 bases at V and 10 bases at J, with 18 bases between. The CDR3 nucleotides are TGTGCCAGCAGGCCCTGGGAAACCGGGGGAAAACTGTTTTTT. Translated, it gives CASRPWETGGKLFF.

As to this clone: This sample includes further DNA sequences coding for the same CDR3. The chain couples TRBV7-2 to TRBJ2-3; the D gene is possibly TRBD2 (5 bases). V dropped 3 bases and J dropped 5 bases, with 12 bases sitting between them. Looked up from germline, CDR1 is SGHTA and CDR2 is FQGNSA. The CDR3 runs to 14 residues. CDR3: CASSLASREDTQYF. In DNA form, the CDR3 reads TGTGCCAGCAGCTTGGCGTCGAGGGAAGATACGCAGTATTTT.

The V and J genes are TRBV9 and TRBJ2-1; the match to TRBD2 covers 7 bases. The CDR3 loop spans 16 amino acids. The V gene end was trimmed by 3 bases and the J gene end by 1 base; junction bases not matched to a gene: 7. CDR1 and CDR2 from the germline V gene are SGDLS and YYNGEE. The CDR3 reads CASSGETSRSYNEQFF. The DNA of the CDR3 is TGTGCCAGCAGCGGAGAGACTAGCCGTTCCTACAATGAGCAGTTCTTC.

The chain employs TRBV13 and TRBJ1-3, with TRBD1 matching over 8 bases. This CDR3 is 17 amino acids long. V trimming: 5 bases; J trimming: 0 bases; junction bases outside the gene matches: 9. Looked up from germline, CDR1 is PRHDT and CDR2 is FYEKMQ (reference sequence). CDR3 in DNA: TGTGCCAGCAGCCTCCGGGACAGGCTTTACTCTGGAAACACCATATATTTT. The encoded protein is CASSLRDRLYSGNTIYF.

The chain couples TRBV2 to TRBJ2-7; 10 nucleotides line up with TRBD1. The CDR3 length is 13 residues. V gave up 6 bases and J gave up 3 bases; unmatched junction bases: 2. Per germline, CDR1 SNHLY and CDR2 FYNNEI. CDR3 DNA sequence: TGTGCCAGCAGCGGACAGGGGGGCTACGAGCAGTACTTC. Its protein product is CASSGQGGYEQYF.

About this clone itself: One junction end disagrees with the germline gene, perhaps due to a read error. The chain employs TRBV19 and TRBJ2-7, with TRBD1 matching 7 bases. There are 14 residues in the CDR3. Germline V gene sequence: CDR1 LNHDA, CDR2 SQIVND (reference sequence). In nucleotides, the CDR3 is TGTGCCAGTAGCGCCAACAGGGGACCCTACGAGCAGTACTTT. Its protein product is CASSANRGPYEQYF.

V is TRBV4-1 and J is TRBJ2-5, with TRBD2 matching 7 bases. The V gene end was trimmed by 1 base and the J gene end by 2 bases; junction bases not matched to a gene: 7. This CDR3 comprises 16 residues. Germline V CDR1 and CDR2: MGHRA, YSYEKL. CDR3 in DNA: TGCGCCAGCAGCCAAGCGGGGAGCGGGGAGCAAGAGACCCAGTACTTC. The encoded protein is CASSQAGSGEQETQYF.

The chain has TRBV7-9 and TRBJ2-7; D not certain. The V gene's germline CDR1 is SEHNR and CDR2 FQNEAQ (reference sequence). The CDR3 extends over 13 amino acids. V lost 3 bases and J lost 1, with 7 bases in between. CDR3 loop: CASSLSRSYEQYF. The CDR3 bases are TGTGCCAGCAGCTTGTCCAGGTCCTACGAGCAGTACTTC.

The J gene is TRBJ1-1, the V gene TRBV2; 9 bases line up with TRBD1. V lost 6 bases to trimming and J lost 9 bases; unmatched junction nucleotides: 5. This CDR3 is built from 12 residues. The germline V gene has CDR1 SNHLY and CDR2 FYNNEI. The CDR3 region is CASSGQGLKAFF. Here the CDR3 DNA reads TGTGCCAGCAGCGGACAGGGGTTGAAAGCTTTCTTT.

The chain joins TRBV5-1 to TRBJ2-1; the match to TRBD2 covers 7 bases. The V and J ends lost 2 bases and 9 bases, in that order; junction bases with no gene match: 8. The CDR3 has 14 amino acids. In germline, CDR1 is SGHRS, CDR2 YFSETQ. The DNA of the CDR3 is TGCGCCAGCAGCTTCGGGGGGTCCCGGGTTGAGCAGTTCTTC. It translates to CASSFGGSRVEQFF. The variable domain in full, with the rest retrieved from reference TRBV5-1 and TRBJ2-1, is KAGVTQTPRYLIKTRGQQVTLSCSPISGHRSVSWYQQTPGQGLQFLFEYFSETQRNKGNFPGRFSGRQFSNSRSEMNVSTLELGDSALYLCASSFGGSRVEQFFGPGTRLTVL.